The 9 T cell receptor beta chains reported below all come from one sample, sequenced in a study of T-cell memory formation after mild COVID-19. TCRdb independently ran MiXCR on the 5' RACE reads; one entry per CDR3 protein. The top ten hold approximately 25% of the sample, which has about 130,000 distinct CDR3 sequences, 25% seen once. The sequenced sample was PBMCs or a T cell subset sorted from them (not recorded which). The receptors here all came from an adult woman who had mild COVID-19 (a few samples of this study predate the infection). Cell type and time point are not known.

This clonotype was seen a few times. J is TRBJ2-7 and V is TRBV9, with a tentative D call TRBD2 (6 bases). CDR3 length equals 15 residues. Germline assignment: CDR1 SGDLS and CDR2 YYNGEE. Trimming took off 4 bases at V and 2 bases at J, with 16 bases between the two ends. Here the CDR3 DNA reads TGTGCCAGCAGCCCAAGGGGTGGGAGGACCTACGAGCAGTACTTC. Residues: CASSPRGGRTYEQYF.

This sequence joins TRBV20-1 and TRBJ2-3, with D perhaps matching TRBD1 or TRBD2 (5 bases each). The length of the CDR3 is 15 residues. Deletions cut 0 bases from V and 0 bases from J, with 10 bases between. The germline V gene encodes CDR1 DFQATT and CDR2 SNEGSKA (reference sequence). Written as DNA, the CDR3 is TGCAGTGCTAGAGATGGTTGGGGGAGCACAGATACGCAGTATTTT. Protein sequence: CSARDGWGSTDTQYF.

The chain employs TRBV25-1 and TRBJ2-7, with a tentative D call TRBD2 (6 bases). The CDR3 runs to 11 residues. Germline lookup yields CDR1 MGHDK and CDR2 SYGVNS. V dropped 7 bases and J dropped 2 bases, with 6 bases sitting between them. CDR3 sequence reads: CASTGAYEQYF. CDR3 DNA: TGTGCCAGCACGGGGGCCTACGAGCAGTACTTC.

This clonotype was seen repeatedly, ten times or more. The gene calls are TRBV7-6 and TRBJ2-1, with 13 bases fitting TRBD2. V was clipped by 4 bases and J by 9 bases; unmatched bases: 9. This CDR3 is built from 16 residues. The germline gives CDR1 SGHVS, CDR2 FNYEAQ. The chain's CDR3 is CASSSSLAGGRFEQFF. Written as DNA, the CDR3 is TGTGCCAGCAGCTCGTCACTAGCGGGGGGGAGGTTTGAGCAGTTCTTC.

This clonotype was seen more than once but under ten times. The genes are TRBV29-1 and TRBJ2-2; D possibly corresponds to TRBD2 (5 bases). Looked up from germline, CDR1 is SQVTM and CDR2 is ANQGSEA. There are 14 residues in the CDR3. V was pared by 4 bases and J by 5 bases, with 14 bases between. The CDR3 DNA reads as TGCAGCGTTGTAGCCGGGGTTCATACCGGGGAGCTGTTTTTT. It translates to CSVVAGVHTGELFF.

This chain links TRBV20-1 with TRBJ2-4; possibly TRBD1 for D (6 bases). V lost 5 bases and J lost 1, with 15 bases in between. The CDR3 runs 15 residues. Germline assignment: CDR1 DFQATT and CDR2 SNEGSKA (reference sequence). CDR3 region: CSAGDTTEAKNIQYF. CDR3 sequence (DNA): TGCAGTGCTGGGGACACCACAGAGGCCAAAAACATTCAGTACTTC.

This clonotype was seen a few times. J is TRBJ2-5 and V is TRBV12-3 or TRBV12-4, with 16 positions matching TRBD2. The CDR3 contains 21 residues. Trimming took 4 bases from V and 7 from J; bases not matched to a gene: 21. This chain's CDR3 is CASSSRPGTSGGAGESGTQYF. The CDR3 DNA reads as TGTGCCAGCAGTTCTCGTCCCGGGACTAGCGGGGGGGCCGGAGAAAGTGGGACCCAGTACTTC.

This clonotype has a count of ten or more. The chain couples TRBV5-1 to TRBJ2-3; D remains unclear. Per the germline V gene, CDR1 is SGHRS and CDR2 is YFSETQ. This CDR3 is built from 14 residues. Trimming removed 0 bases from V and 6 bases from J, with 11 bases in between. The CDR3 region has the DNA TGCGCCAGCAGCTTGGTTGGGTACGGCGATACGCAGTATTTT. Its translation is CASSLVGYGDTQYF.

The V gene is TRBV29-1, the J gene TRBJ2-7; 8 bases align to TRBD1. The CDR3 is 13 residues long. Germline-derived CDR1 and CDR2 are SQVTM and ANQGSEA. V lost 4 bases to trimming and J lost 4 bases; unmatched junction nucleotides: 6. The CDR3 loop reads CSVVGQGLYEQYF. CDR3 in DNA: TGCAGCGTTGTTGGACAGGGCCTTTACGAGCAGTACTTC.